A selection of T cell receptor beta chains follows, all from one sample in a study of T cells in Graves' hyperthyroidism and ophthalmopathy. One entry per CDR3 protein results from TCRdb running MiXCR on the multiplex PCR reads. The repertoire holds approximately 330,000 distinct CDR3 sequences, around 23% seen once, with around 45% in the top ten. The specimen was blood. These receptors were collected from a woman aged 45-60 years with Graves' hyperthyroidism. Both conserved end residues are part of each CDR3. Fields, in order: clone size, CDR3 length, D gene, V gene, J gene, CDR3 DNA, CDR3 protein. A D gene is named only where the DNA matches it firmly. Clone size appears in some rows only: once, few, many, or a class for an expanded clone.

many	15	TRBD2	TRBV20-1	TRBJ2-7	TGCAGTGCAAGGACTAGCGGGGACCCCTCCTACGAGCAGTACTTC	CSARTSGDPSYEQYF
many	14	.	TRBV6-1	TRBJ1-1	TGTGCCAGCAGTGACGGGGGCGCGGGAACTGAAGCTTTCTTT	CASSDGGAGTEAFF
many	16	TRBD2	TRBV30	TRBJ2-1	TGTGCCTGGAGACCCAGTGGGGGGGTCTCCTACAATGAGCAGTTCTTC	CAWRPSGGVSYNEQFF
many	17	.	TRBV15	TRBJ2-3	TGTGCCACCAGCAGAGATGAGGCGGAAAGAACCACAGATACGCAGTATTTT	CATSRDEAERTTDTQYF
many	15	TRBD1	TRBV12-3/TRBV12-4	TRBJ2-5	TGTGCCAGCAGTTTAAGGACAGGGGGCAGGGAGACCCAGTACTTC	CASSLRTGGRETQYF
many	14	.	TRBV6-1	TRBJ1-5	TGTGCCAGCGTTGGGCCGAGGGACAATCAGCCCCAGCATTTT	CASVGPRDNQPQHF
.	12	.	TRBV28	TRBJ2-7	TGTGCCAGCACCGGAGGGGTGTACGAGCAGTACTTC	CASTGGVYEQYF
many	15	.	TRBV28	TRBJ2-7	TGTGCCAGCAGTTTATGGGCAGGACGCTCCTACGAGCAGTACTTC	CASSLWAGRSYEQYF
.	13	TRBD1	TRBV27	TRBJ2-3	TGTGCCAGCAGGGGGACAGGGCGGGCTACGCAGTATTTT	CASRGTGRATQYF
once	14	.	TRBV2	TRBJ2-6	TGTGCCAGCAGTCCCCCAAAGGGGGCCAACGTCCTGACTTTC	CASSPPKGANVLTF
once	14	.	TRBV18	TRBJ2-5	TGTGCCAGCTCACCAGTCAGCGGCCAAGAGACCCAGTACTTC	CASSPVSGQETQYF
.	14	.	TRBV6-1	TRBJ1-5	TGTGCCAGCAGAGAGACAGTTGGCAATCAGCCCCAGCATTTT	CASRETVGNQPQHF
.	14	.	TRBV6-2/TRBV6-3	TRBJ2-5	TGTGCCAGCGGGCGGGACAGCGCCGCAGAGACCCAGTACTTC	CASGRDSAAETQYF
.	12	.	TRBV27	TRBJ1-1	TGTGCCAGCAGGAGTCTCAGGGCTGAAGCTTTCTTT	CASRSLRAEAFF
many	14	TRBD1	TRBV20-1	TRBJ2-1	TGCAGTGCCCGAGGGACAGGGGAGTGGAATGAGCAGTTCTTC	CSARGTGEWNEQFF
few	15	.	TRBV9	TRBJ2-7	TGTGCCAGCAGCCCCACCGGGGACCACTCCTACGAGCAGTACTTC	CASSPTGDHSYEQYF
.	16	TRBD1	TRBV7-9	TRBJ1-2	TGTGCCAGCAGCTTCCGTGGGGACAGGGGCAGGGCTGGCTACACCTTC	CASSFRGDRGRAGYTF
.	16	TRBD2	TRBV2	TRBJ2-3	TGTGCCAGCAGCCAGAGTGGTAGCGGGAGAAGGGATACGCAGTATTTT	CASSQSGSGRRDTQYF
.	16	.	TRBV27	TRBJ2-2	TGTGCCAGCGACCCGGGGTGGGTGTATATCACCGGGGAGCTGTTTTTT	CASDPGWVYITGELFF
.	14	.	TRBV12-3/TRBV12-4	TRBJ1-2	TGTGCCAGCAGTTTAAGATCAGGGGCAGTTGGCTACACCTTC	CASSLRSGAVGYTF
few	15	.	TRBV20-1	TRBJ1-6	TGCAGTGCTAGATGGGGCAGACTCCGTAATTCACCCCTCCACTTT	CSARWGRLRNSPLHF
few	16	TRBD2	TRBV9	TRBJ2-3	TGTGCCAGCAGCGTATTCCTAGCGGCTAGCACAGATACGCAGTATTTT	CASSVFLAASTDTQYF
.	15	TRBD2	TRBV20-1	TRBJ2-1	TGCAGTGCGTCCCGACTAGCGGCAGGCTACAATGAGCAGTTCTTC	CSASRLAAGYNEQFF
.	14	.	TRBV20-1	TRBJ1-2	TGCAGTGCTAGAGAAACTATTGAAGGACATGGCTACACCTTC	CSARETIEGHGYTF
many	13	.	TRBV13	TRBJ2-1	TGTGCCAGCAGCTCCCTTAACTATAATGAGCAGTTCTTC	CASSSLNYNEQFF
many	13	.	TRBV3-1	TRBJ2-7	TGTGCCAGCAGCCTACGGACCCCATACGAGCAGTACTTC	CASSLRTPYEQYF
many	13	.	TRBV20-1	TRBJ2-3	TGCAGTGCTAGTTCCCAGGGCCCAGATACGCAGTATTTT	CSASSQGPDTQYF
many	17	.	TRBV18	TRBJ1-1	TGTGCCAGCTCACCACTTCCTTATAGACAAGAGAACACTGAAGCTTTCTTT	CASSPLPYRQENTEAFF
many	16	TRBD1	TRBV10-3	TRBJ2-7	TGTGCCATCAGTGCAGGACAGGGCCGCTCCTCCTACGAGCAGTACTTC	CAISAGQGRSSYEQYF
.	13	.	TRBV25-1	TRBJ1-1	TGTGCCAGCAGTGAGCTAAAAGGGGCTGAAGCTTTCTTT	CASSELKGAEAFF
.	16	.	TRBV2	TRBJ2-5	TGTGCCAGCAGTGTTCAAGACCCGAGACTTCAAGAGACCCAGTACTTC	CASSVQDPRLQETQYF
many	15	TRBD1	TRBV9	TRBJ1-1	TGTGCCAGCAGCGCCGGGGACAGGGGCGGCACTGAAGCTTTCTTT	CASSAGDRGGTEAFF
.	13	TRBD2	TRBV2	TRBJ2-2	TGTGCCAGCAGCCCTAGCGGCTACCGGGAGCTGTTTTTT	CASSPSGYRELFF
many	16	.	TRBV11-2	TRBJ2-2	TGTGCCAGCAGCTTAAGTGGGCAAACGAACACCGGGGAGCTGTTTTTT	CASSLSGQTNTGELFF
many	13	TRBD2	TRBV18	TRBJ2-1	TGTGCCAGCTTGACTAGCGGGAACAGTGAGCAGTTCTTC	CASLTSGNSEQFF
few	13	.	TRBV12-5	TRBJ2-1	TGTGCTAGTGGTTTTGACTCTGGGCATGAGCAGTTCTTC	CASGFDSGHEQFF
.	16	TRBD1	TRBV20-1	TRBJ1-3	TGCAGTGCTACTAAGAGCGGGACAGCATCTGGAAACACCATATATTTT	CSATKSGTASGNTIYF
few	15	TRBD1	TRBV9	TRBJ1-1	TGTGCCAGCAGCACCGGGACAGGGCCGAACACTGAAGCTTTCTTT	CASSTGTGPNTEAFF
many	11	.	TRBV28	TRBJ2-7	TGTGCCAGCAGTTCACTATACGAGCAGTACTTC	CASSSLYEQYF
.	15	.	TRBV5-1	TRBJ1-6	TGCGCCAGCAGCACCCGACAGGCCAGTGTTTCACCCCTCCACTTT	CASSTRQASVSPLHF
few	14	.	TRBV5-4	TRBJ2-5	TGTGCCAGCAGCCAACCAGGCATCCGGGAGACCCAGTACTTC	CASSQPGIRETQYF
many	15	.	TRBV7-8	TRBJ2-1	TGTGCCAGCAGCCCTAACTACCTCTCCTACAATGAGCAGTTCTTC	CASSPNYLSYNEQFF
many	14	TRBD1	TRBV29-1	TRBJ2-3	TGCAGCGTCCGGTCGGGACAGGGTGCAGATACGCAGTATTTT	CSVRSGQGADTQYF
many	11	.	TRBV28	TRBJ1-2	TGTGCCAGCAGTTTTAACTATGGCTACACCTTC	CASSFNYGYTF
many	14	TRBD1	TRBV30	TRBJ1-1	TGTGCCTGGAGTGTAGGGGGCTGGGACACTGAAGCTTTCTTT	CAWSVGGWDTEAFF
.	12	.	TRBV30	TRBJ1-3	TGTGCCTGGAGTGATCTACGGAACACCATATATTTT	CAWSDLRNTIYF
few	13	.	TRBV27	TRBJ2-1	TGTGCCAGCAGTAAGTTCAAGTACAATGAGCAGTTCTTC	CASSKFKYNEQFF
.	16	TRBD2	TRBV4-1	TRBJ2-7	TGCGCCAGCAGCCAGGATCCGGGACTAGCGGGATCCGAGCAGTACTTC	CASSQDPGLAGSEQYF
.	13	.	TRBV11-2	TRBJ2-5	TGTGCCAGCAGCTTAGAGCCGGAGGAGACCCAGTACTTC	CASSLEPEETQYF
many	17	.	TRBV6-1	TRBJ1-5	TGTGCCAGCAGTGAAAACCGGAACAGTTTCCTCAATCAGCCCCAGCATTTT	CASSENRNSFLNQPQHF
few	17	.	TRBV6-1	TRBJ1-4	TGTGCCAGCAGTGAAGCGCTAGGACACCCAACTAATGAAAAACTGTTTTTT	CASSEALGHPTNEKLFF